A single sample gave rise to the 19 T cell receptor beta chains below, sequenced in a study of PD-L1 blockade in urothelial cancer. Assay: immunoSEQ multiplex PCR; the TCRdb copy retains only in-frame clones and omits some. The sample carries roughly 91,000 clones, under 90% recorded once. Time point given: pretreatment peripheral blood. Sequencing used PBMCs, obtained around atezolizumab (anti-PD-L1) treatment. The receptor set was obtained from a man aged 55-75 years with urothelial cancer.

This chain joins TRBV7-9 and TRBJ2-6, with TRBD1 identical over 7 bases. With 4 bases clipped from V and 4 bases from J, the junction kept 7 bases outside the gene matches. Per the germline V gene, CDR1 is SEHNR and CDR2 is FQNEAQ (reference sequence). CDR3 size: 16 residues. This chain's CDR3 is CASSSKGARGANVLTF. CDR3 DNA sequence: TGTGCCAGCAGCTCAAAGGGGGCGCGAGGGGCCAACGTCCTGACTTTC. Drawing the rest from reference TRBV7-9 and TRBJ2-6, the complete variable domain is DTGVSQNPRHKITKRGQNVTFRCDPISEHNRLYWYRQTLGQGPEFLTYFQNEAQLEKSRLLSDRFSAERPKGSFSTLEIQRTEQGDSAMYLCASSSKGARGANVLTFGAGSRLTVL.

The CDR3 nucleotides read TGTGCCAGCAGCCCGACCCGGGACAGGGGCGACACTGAAGCTTTCTTT. Amino acids: CASSPTRDRGDTEAFF. This chain connects TRBV5-4 to TRBJ1-1, with 10 nucleotides matching TRBD1. CDR1 and CDR2 from the germline V gene are SGHNT and YYREEE (reference sequence). The V gene end was trimmed by 4 bases and the J gene end by 3 bases; junction bases not matched to a gene: 9. The CDR3 is 16 residues long.

This chain links TRBV5-4 with TRBJ1-2, with 9 bases fitting TRBD1. Germline V gives CDR1 SGHNT, CDR2 YYREEE (reference sequence). J was trimmed by 5 bases and V by 0 bases; bases with no gene match: 2. This CDR3 region has 14 residues. Here the CDR3 reads CASSLDRGHYGYTF. CDR3 coding DNA: TGTGCCAGCAGCTTGGACAGGGGGCATTATGGCTACACCTTC.

The gene calls are TRBV5-4 and TRBJ2-7; 7 bases agree with TRBD1. The J segment lost 4 bases and the V segment lost 0 bases, leaving 7 bases of the junction unmatched. Germline CDR1 and CDR2: SGHNT and YYREEE (reference sequence). This CDR3 has 15 residues. The chain's CDR3 is CASSLEGTVTYEQYF. CDR3 in DNA: TGTGCCAGCAGCTTGGAGGGGACAGTAACTTACGAGCAGTACTTC.

The chain is built from TRBV27 and TRBJ2-2; 9 nucleotides line up with TRBD2. The germline gives CDR1 MNHEY, CDR2 SMNVEV (reference sequence). The ends lost 3 bases at V and 6 bases at J; junction bases unmatched: 5. This CDR3 region has 15 residues. The CDR3 spells CASSFSGSRAGELFF. In DNA form, the CDR3 reads TGTGCCAGCAGTTTTAGCGGGAGTCGTGCCGGGGAGCTGTTTTTT.

This clone was seen just once. The chain joins TRBV6-1 to TRBJ2-2, with 9 bases lining up with TRBD1. V dropped 3 bases and J dropped 1; count of bases not matched to a gene: 6. CDR3 length: 17 residues. Per the germline V gene, CDR1 is MNHNS and CDR2 is SASEGT. DNA for the CDR3: TGTGCCAGCAGTGAGAACCTGGGACAGGGGAACACCGGGGAGCTGTTTTTT. This sequence encodes CASSENLGQGNTGELFF.

This clone was observed a handful of times. V usage is TRBV30 and J usage is TRBJ1-1; no clear D gene. The CDR3 consists of 13 residues. The V end was cut by 3 bases, the J end by 4 bases, with 12 bases between. CDR1 is GTSNPN and CDR2 is SVGIG in the germline V gene (reference sequence). CDR3: CAWRRRGSTEAFF. The CDR3 nucleotides are TGTGCCTGGAGGCGTCGGGGATCCACTGAAGCTTTCTTT.

Details on this clone: At one end, the junction sequence differs from germline, possibly due to a read error. The rearrangement joins TRBV7-9 to TRBJ1-2; maybe TRBD1 (5 bases). In germline, CDR1 is SEHNR, CDR2 FQNEAQ (reference sequence). The CDR3 covers 17 residues. CDR3 DNA: TGTGCTAGCAGCTTAGGCCAGGGCTCGCTAGCTAACTATGGCTACACCTTC. It encodes CASSLGQGSLANYGYTF.

This clone was seen once. J is TRBJ2-7 and V is TRBV9, with 11 bases fitting TRBD2. The CDR3 sequence is 15 residues long. J gave up 0 bases and V 3 bases, and 2 bases lay outside the gene matches. Germline V gene sequence: CDR1 SGDLS, CDR2 YYNGEE. The CDR3 sequence is CASSAGLAGSYEQYF. As DNA, the CDR3 is TGTGCCAGCAGCGCCGGACTAGCGGGCTCCTACGAGCAGTACTTC.

The chain couples TRBV5-6 to TRBJ1-2; 8 positions match TRBD1. CDR1 SGHDT and CDR2 YYEEEE come from the germline V gene. Trimming at V came to 4 bases and at J to 8 bases, leaving 10 bases not matched to a gene. The CDR3 loop spans 14 amino acids. The DNA of the CDR3 is TGTGCCAGCAGCGAAGCAGGGGGCGCGGGAGGCTACACCTTC. Protein: CASSEAGGAGGYTF.

This chain connects TRBV4-1 to TRBJ2-3; TRBD1 matches at 7 bases. Germline CDR1 is MGHRA and CDR2 is YSYEKL. The trim removed 4 bases at V and 5 bases at J, leaving 9 bases unmatched. The CDR3 is 15 amino acids. As DNA, the CDR3 is TGCGCCAGCAGCCTTGGGACAGTCGTAGGAGATACGCAGTATTTT. Translating it yields CASSLGTVVGDTQYF.

The chain joins TRBV7-9 to TRBJ1-3; no reliable D call. CDR3 length: 16 residues. Germline values: CDR1 SEHNR, CDR2 FQNEAQ (reference sequence). The V gene lost 4 bases and the J gene lost 4 bases, with 17 bases spanning the gap. The CDR3 spells CASSWPRAKSGNTIYF. The CDR3 DNA sequence: TGTGCCAGCAGCTGGCCGAGGGCAAAAAGCGGAAACACCATATATTTT.

V is TRBV7-8 and J is TRBJ1-2; D remains unclear. The germline V and J ends were trimmed by 5 bases and 8 bases, with 15 bases remaining between them. There are 13 residues in the CDR3. Germline CDR1 SGHVS, CDR2 FQNEAQ. The CDR3 region has the DNA TGTGCCAGCAGCCCTCGAAGAGGTCGGGGCTACACCTTC. Translation gives CASSPRRGRGYTF.

J is TRBJ1-4 and V is TRBV9; 7 bases match TRBD1. Germline lookup yields CDR1 SGDLS and CDR2 YYNGEE. The CDR3 extends over 14 amino acids. Losses at the gene ends were 0 bases for V and 5 bases for J; bases not matched to a gene: 1. Here the CDR3 DNA reads TGTGCCAGCAGCGTAGAACAGGGGAATGAAAAACTGTTTTTT. Its translation: CASSVEQGNEKLFF.

This clone was counted a single time. The genes are TRBV5-5 and TRBJ2-2; 16 nucleotides match TRBD2. The V gene's germline CDR1 is SGHKS and CDR2 YYEKEE (reference sequence). The trim removed 4 bases at V and 4 bases at J, leaving 7 bases unmatched. The CDR3 is 18 amino acids. CDR3 residues: CASSGGLAGGPSTGELFF. CDR3 DNA sequence: TGTGCCAGCAGCGGGGGACTAGCGGGAGGGCCGTCCACCGGGGAGCTGTTTTTT.

The chain links TRBV27 to TRBJ1-3; D not certain. Trimming stripped 3 bases from V and 0 bases from J, with 3 bases between. This CDR3 is built from 13 residues. Germline CDR1 MNHEY, CDR2 SMNVEV (reference sequence). The CDR3 spells CASSFNSGNTIYF. The DNA of the CDR3 is TGTGCCAGCAGTTTCAACTCTGGAAACACCATATATTTT.

The rearrangement joins TRBV5-1 to TRBJ1-3; 7 bases map to TRBD1. The CDR3 runs to 16 residues. CDR1 and CDR2 (germline): SGHRS, YFSETQ. Trimming took 0 bases from V and 2 from J; bases not matched to a gene: 5. CDR3 sequence: CASSLAPGQAGNTIYF. The DNA of the CDR3 is TGCGCCAGCAGCTTGGCCCCTGGACAGGCTGGAAACACCATATATTTT. The variable domain in full, completed from reference TRBV5-1 and TRBJ1-3, reads KAGVTQTPRYLIKTRGQQVTLSCSPISGHRSVSWYQQTPGQGLQFLFEYFSETQRNKGNFPGRFSGRQFSNSRSEMNVSTLELGDSALYLCASSLAPGQAGNTIYFGEGSWLTVV.

The chain couples TRBV7-2 to TRBJ2-7; D possibly corresponds to TRBD2 (5 bases). This CDR3 contains 13 residues. V dropped 1 base and J dropped 6 bases, with 10 bases sitting between them. Germline V CDR1 and CDR2: SGHTA, FQGNSA. CDR3 region: CASSLGLAGEQYF. As DNA, the CDR3 is TGTGCCAGCAGCTTAGGGCTAGCCGGCGAGCAGTACTTC.

V is TRBV9 and J is TRBJ2-2; D gene ambiguous. Germline assignment: CDR1 SGDLS and CDR2 YYNGEE. Deletions cut 3 bases from V and 1 base from J, with 13 bases between. The CDR3 contains 16 residues. The CDR3 DNA reads TGTGCCAGCAGCGGAGGTCTCGAGTGGAACACCGGGGAGCTGTTTTTT. Encoded protein: CASSGGLEWNTGELFF.